This T cell receptor (beta chain) was observed in a study of blood T cell repertoires in COVID-19. By sample share, this clone is medium-sized. The sample has other DNA sequences that encode this CDR3 too. Germline values: CDR1 SGDLS, CDR2 YYNGEE. V was cut by 0 bases and J by 2 bases, with 9 bases left in between. CDR3 length equals 14 residues. The method was immunoSEQ multiplex PCR; TCRdb's version includes in-frame clones alone and lacks a portion of them. The sample lists 15,000 to 20,000 clones; more than 65% were seen once. Sequencing was performed on peripheral blood. The V call is TRBV9, the J call TRBJ2-7, with D tentatively TRBD1 (5 bases). The sequence was collected from a man between 65 and 85 years old with COVID-19, enrolled during active disease. DNA of the CDR3: TGTGCCAGCAGCGTAGGGCAGGGAACCTACGAGCAGTACTTC. Residues: CASSVGQGTYEQYF.